The 17 T cell receptor beta chains in this list originate from one sample, sequenced in a study of tumor-infiltrating lymphocytes in primary liver carcinoma. The template, approximately 500 ng total RNA, yielded TCR beta cDNA made with a constant-region primer. Three rounds of nested multiplex PCR with slightly modified ARM-PCR produced TCR beta libraries. The first two PCR rounds used TRBV1-TRBV30 forward primers with a C-beta reverse primer, about 10 cycles each. TCRdb reprocessed the multiplex PCR reads with MiXCR, giving one entry per CDR3 protein. The repertoire consists of around 330,000 distinct CDR3 sequences, with around 50% occurring once and the leading ten covering approximately 15%. RNA isolated from unsorted whole blood supplied the blood RNA, with germline DNA also extracted. Material for sequencing was peripheral blood. These receptors were obtained from a woman in her 30s with primary liver carcinoma and hepatitis B virus infection.

The sample holds a few counts of this clonotype. The chain joins TRBV20-1 to TRBJ2-5; perhaps TRBD1 as D (7 bases). V dropped 4 bases and J dropped 7 bases, with 28 bases sitting between them. The germline CDR1 and CDR2 sequences are DFQATT and SNEGSKA (reference sequence). This CDR3 is built from 17 residues. CDR3 sequence (DNA): TGCAGTGCTAAGGAGGGGGCGCTTTTTGGGGTCCACTTGACCCAGTACTTC. Encoded protein: CSAKEGALFGVHLTQYF.

In its sample, this clonotype was seen a few times. Just one base apart from a much larger clone, this may be a read error. The rearrangement links TRBV12-3 or TRBV12-4 to TRBJ2-7, with TRBD2 matching 8 bases. This CDR3 spans 15 amino acids. The CDR3 nucleotides are TGTGCCAGCAGTTATAGCGGGGCATATTCCTACAAGCAGTACTTC. Its protein is CASSYSGAYSYKQYF.

Only a few counts were recorded for this clonotype. V is TRBV5-4 and J is TRBJ2-3; D ambiguous. The CDR3 runs 15 residues. The V gene lost 3 bases and the J gene lost 4 bases, with 15 bases spanning the gap. Germline V lookup: CDR1 SGHNT, CDR2 YYREEE (reference sequence). The CDR3 DNA reads as TGTGCCAGCAGCTCCGCGTCCCGAACCGCAGATACGCAGTATTTT. Translated: CASSSASRTADTQYF.

This sequence joins TRBV12-3 or TRBV12-4 and TRBJ2-3, with D tentatively TRBD2 (5 bases). The CDR3 is 13 residues long. V was pared by 3 bases and J by 5 bases, with 9 bases between. The CDR3 loop reads CASSLRVVDTQYF. The CDR3, as DNA: TGTGCCAGCAGTTTGAGGGTTGTAGATACGCAGTATTTT.

This clonotype has just a few counts. The chain joins TRBV5-1 to TRBJ2-6; no clear D gene. This CDR3 is built from 16 residues. The V end lost 3 bases, the J end lost 2 bases, and 12 bases lay between the germline ends. CDR1 is SGHRS and CDR2 is YFSETQ in the germline V gene. CDR3 bases: TGCGCCAGCAGCTCGCAGGCTTTCCCTGGGGCCAACGTCCTGACTTTC. Protein: CASSSQAFPGANVLTF.

With regard to this clonotype: A much larger clone lies one base from this, so it may be a read error. V gene TRBV6-1 combines with J gene TRBJ2-5; a possible D gene is TRBD1 (6 bases). From germline, CDR1 is MNHNS and CDR2 SASEGT. Trimming took 7 bases from V and 5 from J, leaving 17 bases between them. The CDR3 loop spans 14 amino acids. In DNA form, the CDR3 reads TGTGCCAGCACTAAACGGGTTGGGGGCGAGACCCAGTACTTC. This gives the protein CASTKRVGGETQYF.

Comment on this clonotype: This could be a read error, since a much larger clone is one nucleotide away. This is likely a read error, given that the CDR3 carries no conserved phenylalanine or tryptophan at its end. This chain joins TRBV4-1 and TRBJ1-1; tentatively, D is TRBD1 (6 bases). In germline, CDR1 is MGHRA, CDR2 YSYEKL. There are 17 residues in the CDR3. Trimming pared 0 bases from V and 1 base from J, leaving 15 bases between. CDR3 region: CASSQEGGGAQNTEAFI. DNA for the CDR3: TGCGCCAGCAGCCAAGAAGGGGGGGGAGCGCAGAACACTGAAGCTTTCATT.

Note on this clonotype: This may be a read error, as it is one base from a much larger clone. The chain combines TRBV29-1 with TRBJ2-7; 7 bases match TRBD1. The ends lost 0 bases at V and 2 bases at J; junction bases unmatched: 4. In germline, CDR1 is SQVTM, CDR2 ANQGSEA. CDR3 length equals 14 residues. CDR3 sequence (DNA): TGCAGCGTTGAAGAAAGGGACAGTCCCTACGAGCAGTACTTC. This sequence encodes CSVEERDSPYEQYF.

This clonotype was seen a few times. J is TRBJ1-1 and V is TRBV10-2; D call uncertain. The germline V gene has CDR1 WSHSY and CDR2 SAAADI. The CDR3 length is 14 residues. V lost 0 bases and J 1 base, leaving 6 bases between the germline ends. The CDR3 reads CASSESDGNTEAFF. The DNA for the CDR3 is TGCGCCAGCAGTGAGTCGGACGGGAACACTGAAGCTTTCTTT.

This clonotype occurred a few times. V and J are TRBV11-2 and TRBJ2-3; 10 bases agree with TRBD2. This CDR3 contains 16 residues. Germline CDR1 SGHAT, CDR2 FQNNGV. J gave up 6 bases and V 4 bases, and 10 bases lay outside the gene matches. CDR3 DNA sequence: TGTGCCAGCAGCTCCACAGCGGGAGGGCCCTCGGATACGCAGTATTTT. This gives the protein CASSSTAGGPSDTQYF.

Worth noting for this clonotype: The conserved phenylalanine or tryptophan normally closing the CDR3 is absent here, so this likely arose from a read error. The gene calls are TRBV6-5 and TRBJ2-1; D gene ambiguous. V lost 0 bases to trimming and J lost 11 bases, with 8 bases between them. Germline CDR1 is MNHEY and CDR2 is SVGAGI. This CDR3 is built from 12 residues. The chain's CDR3 is CASSYSNAKQFL. CDR3 in DNA: TGTGCCAGCAGTTACTCGAATGCTAAGCAGTTCCTC.

This clonotype was found a few times. V is TRBV28 and J is TRBJ2-7; D unclear. V lost 5 bases to trimming and J lost 6 bases, with 11 bases between them. Per the germline V gene, CDR1 is MDHEN and CDR2 is SYDVKM. This CDR3 is built from 12 residues. CDR3 sequence: CASSPRLIEQYF. CDR3 nucleotide sequence: TGTGCCAGCAGTCCCCGCCTCATCGAGCAGTACTTC. Together with reference TRBV28 and TRBJ2-7, the CDR3 gives the full variable domain: DVKVTQSSRYLVKRTGEKVFLECVQDMDHENMFWYRQDPGLGLRLIYFSYDVKMKEKGDIPEGYSVSREKKERFSLILESASTNQTSMYLCASSPRLIEQYFGPGTRLTVT.

This rearrangement joins TRBV28 to TRBJ1-4, with no clear D. From germline, CDR1 is MDHEN and CDR2 SYDVKM. The CDR3 loop spans 15 amino acids. V was shortened by 9 bases and J by 3 bases, with 17 bases between the two germline ends. The CDR3 region has the DNA TGTGCCAGAAGCTCCGCTGAGTCCTCTAATGAAAAACTGTTTTTT. This gives the protein CARSSAESSNEKLFF.

For this clonotype: Since the CDR3 does not end with the conserved phenylalanine or tryptophan, this likely comes from a read error. This chain joins TRBV6-1 and TRBJ1-4, with a possible D match to TRBD1 (5 bases). CDR3 size: 13 residues. Per the germline V gene, CDR1 is MNHNS and CDR2 is SASEGT. The CDR3 sequence is CASSSRVAEKLFS. The CDR3 DNA reads TGTGCTAGCTCGTCCAGGGTGGCGGAAAAACTGTTTTCT.

In its sample, this clonotype was seen once. This may be a read error: a much more frequent sequence differs by one nucleotide. The chain uses TRBV11-2 and TRBJ2-7, with D possibly matching TRBD2 (7 bases). Germline-derived CDR1 and CDR2 are SGHAT and FQNNGV. The CDR3 runs to 15 residues. The CDR3, as DNA: TGTGCCAGGAGCTTGGGGGGGGGCAGGGCCAACGAGCAGTACTTC. Encoded protein: CARSLGGGRANEQYF.

This clonotype showed up just once. With a much larger clone just one base away, this may be a read error. V and J are TRBV4-1 and TRBJ2-3, with a possible D match to TRBD2 (5 bases). The V end lost 5 bases, the J end lost 5 bases, and 14 bases lay between the germline ends. This CDR3 has 14 residues. Germline CDR1 and CDR2: MGHRA and YSYEKL. The CDR3 DNA reads TGCGCCAGCAGCGCCCCCTGGAGGCGAGATACGCAGTATTTT. This codes for CASSAPWRRDTQYF.

This clonotype occurred many times. CDR3 loop: CSVEDFASGRTDTQYF. CDR3 in DNA: TGCAGCGTTGAAGACTTCGCTAGCGGTAGGACAGATACGCAGTATTTT. V and J are TRBV29-1 and TRBJ2-3; TRBD2 matches 7 bases. The CDR3 spans 16 residues. The V segment lost 0 bases and the J segment 3 bases; nucleotides outside the gene matches: 9. From germline, CDR1 is SQVTM and CDR2 ANQGSEA.